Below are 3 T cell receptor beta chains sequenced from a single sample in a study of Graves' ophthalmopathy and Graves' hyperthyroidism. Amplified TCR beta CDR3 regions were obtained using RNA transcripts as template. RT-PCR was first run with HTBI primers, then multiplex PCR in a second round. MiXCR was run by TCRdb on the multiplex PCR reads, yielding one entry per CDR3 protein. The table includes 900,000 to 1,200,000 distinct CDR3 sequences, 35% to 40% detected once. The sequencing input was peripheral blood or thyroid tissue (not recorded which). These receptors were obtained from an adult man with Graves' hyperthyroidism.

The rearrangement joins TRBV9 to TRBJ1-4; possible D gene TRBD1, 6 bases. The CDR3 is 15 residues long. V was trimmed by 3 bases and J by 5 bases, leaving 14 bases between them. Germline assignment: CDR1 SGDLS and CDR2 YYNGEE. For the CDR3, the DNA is TGTGCCAGCAGCGCTACAGGGAGAAGAAATGAAAAACTGTTTTTT. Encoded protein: CASSATGRRNEKLFF.

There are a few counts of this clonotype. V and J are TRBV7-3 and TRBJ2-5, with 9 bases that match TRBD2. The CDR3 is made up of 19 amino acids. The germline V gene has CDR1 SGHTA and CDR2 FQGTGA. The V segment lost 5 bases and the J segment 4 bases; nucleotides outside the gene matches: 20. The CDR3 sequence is CASSPRGFGSGSGGETQYF. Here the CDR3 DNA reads TGTGCCAGCAGCCCCAGGGGCTTTGGTAGCGGGAGTGGGGGAGAGACCCAGTACTTC.

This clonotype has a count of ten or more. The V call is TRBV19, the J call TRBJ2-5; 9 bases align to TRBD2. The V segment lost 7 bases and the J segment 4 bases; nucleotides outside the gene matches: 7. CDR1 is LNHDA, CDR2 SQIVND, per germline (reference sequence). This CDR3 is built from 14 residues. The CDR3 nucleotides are TGTGCCAGTACCCCGGCGGGGGGGCCAGAGACCCAGTACTTC. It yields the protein CASTPAGGPETQYF.